This T cell receptor (beta chain) was sequenced during a study of cytomegalovirus exposure and HLA in healthy donors. Using immunoSEQ multiplex PCR, the repertoire was profiled, and TCRdb retains in-frame clones only, with some absent. The data contain 100,000 to 130,000 clones, 95% of them singletons. The donors were in the roughly 130-subject validation cohort, distinct from the roughly 670-subject first cohort. Germline V gene data show CDR1 as GTSNPN and CDR2 as SVGIG (reference sequence). The CDR3 sequence is 15 residues long. Trimming left V 3 bases short and J 6 bases short, with 20 bases between.

The receptor's source is a woman younger than 35 in good health and CMV-seronegative. This chain links TRBV30 with TRBJ1-1, with D possibly TRBD1 on 5 matching bases. Sequencing was carried out using PBMCs. The CDR3 reads CAWSKAVFEGAEAFF. CDR3 nucleotide sequence: TGTGCCTGGAGCAAAGCAGTATTCGAAGGGGCTGAAGCTTTCTTT.